The rows below give T cell receptor beta chains drawn from one sample of a study of blood T cell repertoires in COVID-19. Profiled with immunoSEQ multiplex PCR; TCRdb holds only in-frame clones, not every one. The repertoire has fewer than 80,000 clones, about four fifths of them found once; the top ten carry about a tenth. The material sequenced was peripheral blood. The receptors derive from a woman older than 75 with acute or convalescent COVID-19. Each CDR3 is given with its conserved first and last residue. Each record gives: clone size, D gene, J gene, V gene, CDR3 DNA, CDR3 protein. A D gene is named only where the DNA matches it firmly. Not all rows give a size; the values are once, few, many and, for expanded clones, a class.

size: .; D: .; J: TRBJ2-5; V: TRBV6-2/TRBV6-3; DNA: TGTGCCAGCAGTTATGGCGGGGAGCCCCAAGAGACCCAGTACTTC; CDR3: CASSYGGEPQETQYF
size: .; D: .; J: TRBJ2-1; V: TRBV3-1/TRBV3-2; DNA: TGTGCCAGCAGTGCAAGGGCCGGGGTTCGAGAGCAGTTCTTC; CDR3: CASSARAGVREQFF
size: .; D: .; J: TRBJ1-1; V: TRBV11-2; DNA: TGTGCCAGCGAATCGGGTACTGAAGCTTTCTTT; CDR3: CASESGTEAFF
size: .; D: .; J: TRBJ2-1; V: TRBV7-9; DNA: TGTGCCAGCAGCCAGATGTATGAGCAGTTCTTC; CDR3: CASSQMYEQFF
size: once; D: TRBD1; J: TRBJ2-1; V: TRBV5-1; DNA: TGCGCCAGCAGCTTTACTCCTAGGACAGGTAGCTCCTACAATGAGCAGTTCTTC; CDR3: CASSFTPRTGSSYNEQFF
size: .; D: TRBD2; J: TRBJ2-1; V: TRBV6-5; DNA: TGTGCCAGCAAAAGCGGGGGGGCCGCCTACAATGAGCAGTTCTTC; CDR3: CASKSGGAAYNEQFF
size: .; D: .; J: TRBJ2-6; V: TRBV7-2; DNA: TGTGCCAGCAGCCCACAAAACTCTGGGGCCAACGTCCTGACTTTC; CDR3: CASSPQNSGANVLTF
size: once; D: .; J: TRBJ2-2; V: TRBV6-1; DNA: TGTGCCAGCAGTGAAGCGTTCAGGACAGCCAACACCGGGGAGCTGTTTTTT; CDR3: CASSEAFRTANTGELFF
size: .; D: TRBD2; J: TRBJ2-7; V: TRBV9; DNA: TGTGCCAGCAGCATTCCGGACGGGGGGACGTCCTACGAGCAGTACTTC; CDR3: CASSIPDGGTSYEQYF
size: .; D: .; J: TRBJ2-2; V: TRBV5-1; DNA: TGCGCCAGCAGTTTCGAACAGGGTCGGGAGCTGTTTTTT; CDR3: CASSFEQGRELFF
size: .; D: .; J: TRBJ2-3; V: TRBV2; DNA: TGTGCCAGCGGTCGCAGGGGCGGGGGTAGCACAGATACGCAGTATTTT; CDR3: CASGRRGGGSTDTQYF
size: .; D: .; J: TRBJ1-1; V: TRBV19; DNA: TGTGCCAGTAGTATTGGGGGGGGCCTCTACCTAAACACTGAAGCTTTCTTT; CDR3: CASSIGGGLYLNTEAFF
size: .; D: .; J: TRBJ1-2; V: TRBV5-1; DNA: TGCGCCAGCAGCCCCCAGGACATTTATGGCTACACCTTC; CDR3: CASSPQDIYGYTF
size: .; D: .; J: TRBJ2-2; V: TRBV19; DNA: TGTGCCAGTAAAAGTAGAAACACCGGGGAGCTGTTTTTT; CDR3: CASKSRNTGELFF
size: .; D: .; J: TRBJ2-2; V: TRBV16; DNA: TGTGCCAGCAGCCAATCGGGCAGGGCTTCGACCGGGGAGCTGTTTTTT; CDR3: CASSQSGRASTGELFF
size: few; D: TRBD2; J: TRBJ2-4; V: TRBV12-3/TRBV12-4; DNA: TGTGCCAGCAGCGGGACTAGCGGAAACATTCAGTACTTC; CDR3: CASSGTSGNIQYF
size: .; D: TRBD1; J: TRBJ1-5; V: TRBV19; DNA: TGTGCCAGTAGTATAGCTAGACAGGGGGCTCAGCAGCCCCAGCATTTT; CDR3: CASSIARQGAQQPQHF
size: few; D: .; J: TRBJ2-5; V: TRBV27; DNA: TGTGCCAGCAGTCCCCTGACCCAGTACTTC; CDR3: CASSPLTQYF
size: .; D: TRBD1; J: TRBJ1-6; V: TRBV27; DNA: TGTGCCAGCAGTTTATTGGGACAGGGGGCTGTAAATTCACCCCTCCACTTT; CDR3: CASSLLGQGAVNSPLHF
size: .; D: TRBD1; J: TRBJ2-2; V: TRBV15; DNA: TGTGCCACCAGCAGAGATACAGGGGGCTTTGCCGGGGAGCTGTTTTTT; CDR3: CATSRDTGGFAGELFF
size: .; D: .; J: TRBJ1-3; V: TRBV5-6; DNA: TGTGCCAGCAGCCCCCCTCCCCCACGGGAAAACACCATATATTTT; CDR3: CASSPPPPRENTIYF
size: .; D: TRBD1; J: TRBJ2-2; V: TRBV12-5; DNA: TGTGCTAGTGGTTCAAGGGACAGGGTTTCAACCGGGGAGCTGTTTTTT; CDR3: CASGSRDRVSTGELFF
size: .; D: TRBD1; J: TRBJ1-1; V: TRBV29-1; DNA: TGCAGCGTCCTCATTCCCTCCGGGACAGGGTATTACACTGAAGCTTTCTTT; CDR3: CSVLIPSGTGYYTEAFF
size: .; D: TRBD2; J: TRBJ2-3; V: TRBV7-9; DNA: TGTGCCAGCAGCCTCGGGACTAGCGGGAACTACGATACGCAGTATTTT; CDR3: CASSLGTSGNYDTQYF
size: .; D: .; J: TRBJ2-3; V: TRBV21-1; DNA: TGTGCCAGCAGGCCAAAATACCACAGGGGTCCTGAAGATACGCAGTATTTT; CDR3: CASRPKYHRGPEDTQYF
size: .; D: TRBD1; J: TRBJ1-4; V: TRBV9; DNA: TGTGCCAGCAGCGACAACAGGGGGCTGAATGAAAAACTGTTTTTT; CDR3: CASSDNRGLNEKLFF
size: .; D: TRBD2; J: TRBJ2-5; V: TRBV10-2; DNA: TGCGCCAGCAGTGAGTCCAACGGGGGGGGGAAAGAGACCCAGTACTTC; CDR3: CASSESNGGGKETQYF
size: .; D: TRBD1; J: TRBJ2-7; V: TRBV5-1; DNA: TGCGCCAGCAGCTTGGCCTGGGACAGCTCCTACGAGCAGTACTTC; CDR3: CASSLAWDSSYEQYF
size: .; D: TRBD1; J: TRBJ1-6; V: TRBV11-2; DNA: TGTGCCAGCAGCTCTCGGACAGGAGGAAATAATTCACCCCTCCACTTT; CDR3: CASSSRTGGNNSPLHF
size: .; D: .; J: TRBJ2-5; V: TRBV5-4; DNA: TGTGCCAGCAAAGGACAACGCCAAGAGACCCAGTACTTC; CDR3: CASKGQRQETQYF
size: .; D: .; J: TRBJ1-3; V: TRBV3-1/TRBV3-2; DNA: TGTGCCAGCAGCCATCCCGAACAGGGTGTGAGATTCAACACCATATATTTT; CDR3: CASSHPEQGVRFNTIYF
size: .; D: .; J: TRBJ2-3; V: TRBV19; DNA: TGTGCCATCCCTTTGGGGCAGGAGAACACAGATACGCAGTATTTT; CDR3: CAIPLGQENTDTQYF
size: .; D: TRBD1; J: TRBJ1-2; V: TRBV7-3; DNA: TGTGCCAGCAGCTTGACCGGGACAGGGGTCTATGGCTACACCTTC; CDR3: CASSLTGTGVYGYTF
size: .; D: .; J: TRBJ2-2; V: TRBV2; DNA: TGTGCCAGCAGCGCGATTAGCGGGAACACCGGGGAGCTGTTTTTT; CDR3: CASSAISGNTGELFF
size: .; D: .; J: TRBJ1-1; V: TRBV9; DNA: TGTGCCAGCAGCGCCATCCGAGAAGCAGGTGAAGCTTTCTTT; CDR3: CASSAIREAGEAFF
size: .; D: TRBD1; J: TRBJ2-6; V: TRBV15; DNA: TGTGCCACGGCCCAGGGGTGGGACAGGGGGTCTTCTGGGGCCAACGTCCTGACTTTC; CDR3: CATAQGWDRGSSGANVLTF
size: .; D: TRBD1; J: TRBJ2-7; V: TRBV27; DNA: TGTGCCAGCAGTCACAGGACAGGGGGGTACGAGCAGTACTTC; CDR3: CASSHRTGGYEQYF
size: .; D: TRBD1; J: TRBJ1-2; V: TRBV15; DNA: TGTGCCACCAGCGTACAGGGGGTCCCTCCTGATAACTATGGCTACACCTTC; CDR3: CATSVQGVPPDNYGYTF
size: .; D: TRBD1; J: TRBJ2-3; V: TRBV5-1; DNA: TGCGCCAGCAGCTTAGGGACAGGACTTCTCACAGATACGCAGTATTTT; CDR3: CASSLGTGLLTDTQYF
size: once; D: TRBD2; J: TRBJ2-7; V: TRBV10-3; DNA: TGTGCCATCAGTGAGGGGGGGGGAGTCTACGAGCAGTACTTC; CDR3: CAISEGGGVYEQYF
size: .; D: TRBD1; J: TRBJ2-3; V: TRBV7-8; DNA: TGTGCCAGCAGCCTCCGGGACAGGGGGCCTGTCGGGCCAGGGCGTACGCAGTATTTT; CDR3: CASSLRDRGPVGPGRTQYF
size: .; D: TRBD1; J: TRBJ2-5; V: TRBV5-6; DNA: TGTGCCAGCAGCTTCCAACAGGGGCTCCAAGAGACCCAGTACTTC; CDR3: CASSFQQGLQETQYF
size: .; D: TRBD2; J: TRBJ2-7; V: TRBV2; DNA: TGTGCCAGCAGAATAAAAGGACTAGCGGGGGGATTCTCCTACGAGCAGTACTTC; CDR3: CASRIKGLAGGFSYEQYF
size: .; D: .; J: TRBJ1-4; V: TRBV30; DNA: TGTGCCTGGAGTTCCGCAGGGTTACGGGAAAAACTGTTTTTT; CDR3: CAWSSAGLREKLFF
size: few; D: .; J: TRBJ2-7; V: TRBV7-9; DNA: TGTGCCAGCAGCTTATCCGGCTACGAGCAGTACTTC; CDR3: CASSLSGYEQYF
size: .; D: TRBD2; J: TRBJ2-5; V: TRBV29-1; DNA: TGCAGCGTGATTGGGCTCCAGCGGGGGGACCCGGAGACCCAGTACTTC; CDR3: CSVIGLQRGDPETQYF
size: .; D: .; J: TRBJ1-1; V: TRBV3-1/TRBV3-2; DNA: TGTGCCAGCAGCCGGGGGGGCACTGAAGCTTTCTTT; CDR3: CASSRGGTEAFF
size: .; D: TRBD1; J: TRBJ1-1; V: TRBV6-5; DNA: TGTGCCAGCCCGCGACAGGGGAACACTGAAGCTTTCTTT; CDR3: CASPRQGNTEAFF
size: .; D: .; J: TRBJ1-6; V: TRBV19; DNA: TGTGCCAGTAGTATAGTATACAGGGATTCACCCCTCCACTTT; CDR3: CASSIVYRDSPLHF
size: once; D: TRBD2; J: TRBJ2-2; V: TRBV6-2/TRBV6-3; DNA: TGTGCCAGCAGTTTTAGCGGGGGCCGGGGCGGGGAGCTGTTTTTT; CDR3: CASSFSGGRGGELFF
size: .; D: .; J: TRBJ2-5; V: TRBV5-1; DNA: TGCGCCAGCGGGGAAATGGGGGCCCAACAAGAGACCCAGTACTTC; CDR3: CASGEMGAQQETQYF
size: once; D: TRBD2; J: TRBJ2-5; V: TRBV7-8; DNA: TGTGCCAGCAGCTCGGGACTAGCGGGGGGCCCCCACCGGGAGACCCAGTACTTC; CDR3: CASSSGLAGGPHRETQYF
size: .; D: TRBD1; J: TRBJ1-1; V: TRBV5-4; DNA: TGTGCCAGCAGCTCGGGACAGGGCCCTAGGGGGGCTGAAGCTTTCTTT; CDR3: CASSSGQGPRGAEAFF
size: .; D: TRBD2; J: TRBJ2-1; V: TRBV14; DNA: TGTGCCAGCAGCCAAGTCTGGGCGGGGGGGCCCAATGAGCAGTTCTTC; CDR3: CASSQVWAGGPNEQFF
size: .; D: TRBD2; J: TRBJ2-7; V: TRBV7-9; DNA: TGTGCCAGCAGCCCAAAGGGACTAGCGGGGGGCCTTGTCTACGAGCAGTACTTC; CDR3: CASSPKGLAGGLVYEQYF
size: .; D: TRBD1; J: TRBJ2-7; V: TRBV25-1; DNA: TGTGCCAGCAGTCCGACCCTGGGGACAGGGGTAAGAGAGCAGTACTTC; CDR3: CASSPTLGTGVREQYF
size: .; D: TRBD2; J: TRBJ2-7; V: TRBV29-1; DNA: TGCAGCGTTCGAAATGGGGCTAGCGGGTTCTACGAGCAGTACTTC; CDR3: CSVRNGASGFYEQYF
size: once; D: TRBD2; J: TRBJ2-1; V: TRBV9; DNA: TGTGCCAGCAGCGTAGGACTACTGGCGGGGGGCCACAATGAGCAGTTCTTC; CDR3: CASSVGLLAGGHNEQFF
size: .; D: .; J: TRBJ1-1; V: TRBV20-1; DNA: TGCAGTGTTGGGGGGGACACTGAAGCTTTCTTT; CDR3: CSVGGDTEAFF
size: .; D: TRBD1; J: TRBJ1-2; V: TRBV6-5; DNA: TGTGCCAGCAGCATCTCGACAGGGCCCAACTATGGCTACACCTTC; CDR3: CASSISTGPNYGYTF